Reported below is one T cell receptor beta chain. The antigen is unknown. A clone one base away is much larger, so this may be a read error. The CDR3 is made up of 17 amino acids. The V gene lost 0 bases and the J gene lost 2 bases, with 15 bases spanning the gap. The V gene's germline CDR1 is LGHDT and CDR2 YNNKEL (reference sequence). The entry originates in a study of T cells in Graves' hyperthyroidism and ophthalmopathy. General observations from the study: Before onset, ophthalmopathy was predicted by the model a median around 6 months earlier.

Amplified TCR beta CDR3 regions came from RNA transcripts. First-round RT-PCR with HTBI primers amplified the TCR CDR3 region. TCRdb fed the multiplex PCR reads into MiXCR, producing one record per CDR3 protein. The sample contains 300,000 to 400,000 distinct CDR3 sequences, 15% to 20% of which appear only once. The receptor comes from a woman between 45 and 65 years old with Graves' hyperthyroidism. The sample comprised blood. The chain links TRBV3-1 to TRBJ2-3; the D is unclear. CDR3 sequence: CASSQDFTTSTTDTQYF. The CDR3 nucleotides read TGTGCCAGCAGCCAAGATTTTACGACATCTACCACAGATACGCAGTATTTT.